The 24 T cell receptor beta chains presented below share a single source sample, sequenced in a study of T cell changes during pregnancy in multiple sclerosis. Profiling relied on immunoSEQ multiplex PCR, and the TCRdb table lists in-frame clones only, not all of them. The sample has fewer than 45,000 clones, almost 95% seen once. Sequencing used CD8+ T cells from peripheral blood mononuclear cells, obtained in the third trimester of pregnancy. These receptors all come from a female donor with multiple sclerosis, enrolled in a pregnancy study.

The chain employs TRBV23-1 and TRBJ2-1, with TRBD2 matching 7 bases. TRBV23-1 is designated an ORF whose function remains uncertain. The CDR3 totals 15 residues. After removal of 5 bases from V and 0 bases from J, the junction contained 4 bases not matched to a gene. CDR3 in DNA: TGCGCCAGCAGTGGAAGGGAGGGCTCCTACAATGAGCAGTTCTTC. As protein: CASSGREGSYNEQFF.

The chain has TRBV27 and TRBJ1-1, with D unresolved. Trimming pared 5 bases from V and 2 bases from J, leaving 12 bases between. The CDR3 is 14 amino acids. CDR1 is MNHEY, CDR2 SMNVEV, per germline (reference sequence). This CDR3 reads CASSRRQDNTEAFF. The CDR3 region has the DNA TGTGCCAGCAGTCGGCGACAAGACAACACTGAAGCTTTCTTT.

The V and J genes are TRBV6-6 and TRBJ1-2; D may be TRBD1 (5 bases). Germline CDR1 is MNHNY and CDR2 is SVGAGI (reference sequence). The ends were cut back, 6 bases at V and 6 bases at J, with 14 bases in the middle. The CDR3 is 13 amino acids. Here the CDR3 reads CASSRGWGDGYTF. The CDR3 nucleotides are TGTGCCAGCAGCCGCGGATGGGGGGATGGCTACACCTTC.

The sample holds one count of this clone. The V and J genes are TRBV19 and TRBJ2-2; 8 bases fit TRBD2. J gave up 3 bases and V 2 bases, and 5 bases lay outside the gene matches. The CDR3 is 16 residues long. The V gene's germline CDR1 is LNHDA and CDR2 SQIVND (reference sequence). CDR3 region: CASSIKAGGYTGELFF. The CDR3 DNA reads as TGTGCCAGTAGTATAAAGGCGGGAGGCTACACCGGGGAGCTGTTTTTT.

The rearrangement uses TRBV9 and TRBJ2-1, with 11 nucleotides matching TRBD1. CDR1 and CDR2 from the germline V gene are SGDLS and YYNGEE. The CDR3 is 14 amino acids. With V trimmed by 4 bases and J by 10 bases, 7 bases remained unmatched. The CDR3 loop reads CASSPWTGGEEQFF. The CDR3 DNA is TGTGCCAGCAGCCCCTGGACAGGGGGCGAGGAGCAGTTCTTC.

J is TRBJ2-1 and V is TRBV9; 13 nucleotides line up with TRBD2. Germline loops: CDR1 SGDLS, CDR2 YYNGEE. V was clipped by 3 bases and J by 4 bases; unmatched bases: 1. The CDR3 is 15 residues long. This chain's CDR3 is CASSGTSGGYNEQFF. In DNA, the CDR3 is TGTGCCAGCAGCGGGACTAGCGGGGGATACAATGAGCAGTTCTTC.

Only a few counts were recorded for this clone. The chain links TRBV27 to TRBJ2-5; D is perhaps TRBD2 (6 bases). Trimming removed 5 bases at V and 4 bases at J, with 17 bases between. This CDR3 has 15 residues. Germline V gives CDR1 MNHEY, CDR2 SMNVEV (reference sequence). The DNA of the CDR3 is TGTGCCAGCAGTGGGAGCGGCGGAGCGGGAGAGACCCAGTACTTC. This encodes CASSGSGGAGETQYF.

Here the CDR3 reads CASSQVVAGGLNEQFF. CDR3 nucleotide sequence: TGCGCCAGCAGCCAAGTAGTAGCGGGAGGGTTGAATGAGCAGTTCTTC. The chain joins TRBV4-1 to TRBJ2-1, with TRBD2 matching 11 bases. The CDR3 is 16 residues long. CDR1 MGHRA and CDR2 YSYEKL come from the germline V gene. V trimming: 1 base; J trimming: 7 bases; junction bases outside the gene matches: 6.

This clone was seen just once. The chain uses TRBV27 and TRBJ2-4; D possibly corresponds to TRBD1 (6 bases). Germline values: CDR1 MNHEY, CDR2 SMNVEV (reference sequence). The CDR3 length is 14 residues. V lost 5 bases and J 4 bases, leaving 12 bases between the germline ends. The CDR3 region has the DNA TGTGCCAGCAGTGCCATGGACAGTAAAAACATTCAGTACTTC. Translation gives CASSAMDSKNIQYF.

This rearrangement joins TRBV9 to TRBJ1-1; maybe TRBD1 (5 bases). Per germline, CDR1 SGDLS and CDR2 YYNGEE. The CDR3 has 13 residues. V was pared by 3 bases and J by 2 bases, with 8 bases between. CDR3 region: CASSGQGNTEAFF. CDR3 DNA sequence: TGTGCCAGCAGCGGGCAGGGCAACACTGAAGCTTTCTTT.

The CDR3 spells CASQMSGLAEYNEQFF. The CDR3 DNA reads TGTGCCAGTCAGATGTCGGGACTAGCGGAATACAATGAGCAGTTCTTC. The rearrangement joins TRBV2 to TRBJ2-1, with 11 bases aligning to TRBD2. With V trimmed by 9 bases and J by 4 bases, 11 bases remained unmatched. Germline V gives CDR1 SNHLY, CDR2 FYNNEI. The CDR3 sequence is 16 residues long.

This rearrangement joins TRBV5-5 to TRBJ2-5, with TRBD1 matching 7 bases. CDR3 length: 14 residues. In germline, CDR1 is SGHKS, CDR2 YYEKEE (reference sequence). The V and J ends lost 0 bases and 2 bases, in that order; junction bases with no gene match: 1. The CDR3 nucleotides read TGTGCCAGCAGCTTGGTGGGACAGCAAGAGACCCAGTACTTC. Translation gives CASSLVGQQETQYF.

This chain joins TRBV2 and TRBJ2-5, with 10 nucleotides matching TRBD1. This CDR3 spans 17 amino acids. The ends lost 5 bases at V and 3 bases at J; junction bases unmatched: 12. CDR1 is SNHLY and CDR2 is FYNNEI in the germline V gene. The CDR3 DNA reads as TGTGCCAGCAGTAGGGGGACAGGGGAGTTAAGGGAAGAGACCCAGTACTTC. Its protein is CASSRGTGELREETQYF.

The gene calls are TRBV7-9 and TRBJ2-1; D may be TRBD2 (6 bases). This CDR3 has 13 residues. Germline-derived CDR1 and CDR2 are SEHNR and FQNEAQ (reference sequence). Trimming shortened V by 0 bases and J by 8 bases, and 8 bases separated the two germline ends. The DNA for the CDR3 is TGTGCCAGCAGCTTAGCGTGGGGGGATGAGCAGTTCTTC. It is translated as CASSLAWGDEQFF.

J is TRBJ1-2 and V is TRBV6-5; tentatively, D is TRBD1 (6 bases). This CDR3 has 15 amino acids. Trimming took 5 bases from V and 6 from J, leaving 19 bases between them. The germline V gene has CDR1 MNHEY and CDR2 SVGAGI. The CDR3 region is CASSLSGTTGDGYTF. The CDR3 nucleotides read TGTGCCAGCAGTCTATCCGGGACAACCGGCGATGGCTACACCTTC.

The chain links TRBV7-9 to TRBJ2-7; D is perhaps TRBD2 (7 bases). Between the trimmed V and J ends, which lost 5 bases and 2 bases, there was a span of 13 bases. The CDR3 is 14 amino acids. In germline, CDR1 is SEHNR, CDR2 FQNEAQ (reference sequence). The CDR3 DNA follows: TGTGCCAGCAGCCCACGGGGGGCCCCCTACGAGCAGTACTTC. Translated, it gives CASSPRGAPYEQYF.

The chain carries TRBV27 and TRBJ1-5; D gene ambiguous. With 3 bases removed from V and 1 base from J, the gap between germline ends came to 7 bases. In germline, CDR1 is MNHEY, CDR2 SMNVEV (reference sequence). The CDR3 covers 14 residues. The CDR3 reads CASSLEGSNQPQHF. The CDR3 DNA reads TGTGCCAGCAGTTTGGAGGGAAGCAATCAGCCCCAGCATTTT.

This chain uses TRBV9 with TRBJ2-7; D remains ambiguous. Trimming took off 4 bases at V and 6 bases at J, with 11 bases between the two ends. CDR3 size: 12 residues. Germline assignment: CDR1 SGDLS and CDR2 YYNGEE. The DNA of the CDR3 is TGTGCCAGCAGCCCCACGGGTGCCGAGCAGTACTTC. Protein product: CASSPTGAEQYF.

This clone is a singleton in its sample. The DNA for the CDR3 is TGTGCCAGCAGCCAAGGGAAGACTAGCGGGAGGGCCCGCGGTGATACGCAGTATTTT. This codes for CASSQGKTSGRARGDTQYF. The rearrangement links TRBV14 to TRBJ2-3; 14 nucleotides match TRBD2. Germline trimming cut 1 base from V and 6 bases from J; bases unmatched to any gene: 12. Germline-derived CDR1 and CDR2 are SGHDN and FVKESK. The CDR3 loop spans 19 amino acids.

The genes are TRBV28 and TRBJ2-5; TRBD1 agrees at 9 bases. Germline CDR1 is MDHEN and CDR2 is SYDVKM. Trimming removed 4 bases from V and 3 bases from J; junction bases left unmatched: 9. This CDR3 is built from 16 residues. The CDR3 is CASSSGTGWEEETQYF. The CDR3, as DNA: TGTGCCAGCAGTTCCGGGACAGGGTGGGAGGAAGAGACCCAGTACTTC.

The CDR3 coding sequence is TGTGCCAGCAGTATCCTCGGGCAGTTCTTC. Its translation is CASSILGQFF. The V call is TRBV28, the J call TRBJ2-1, with D unresolved. V was cut by 5 bases and J by 12 bases, with 8 bases left in between. The CDR3 extends over 10 amino acids. Germline CDR1 and CDR2: MDHEN and SYDVKM.

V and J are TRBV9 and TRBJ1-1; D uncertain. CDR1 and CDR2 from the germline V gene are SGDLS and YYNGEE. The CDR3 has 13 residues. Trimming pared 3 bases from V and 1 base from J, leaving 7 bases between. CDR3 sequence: CASSARPNTEAFF. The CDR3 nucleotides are TGTGCCAGCAGCGCTAGACCGAACACTGAAGCTTTCTTT.

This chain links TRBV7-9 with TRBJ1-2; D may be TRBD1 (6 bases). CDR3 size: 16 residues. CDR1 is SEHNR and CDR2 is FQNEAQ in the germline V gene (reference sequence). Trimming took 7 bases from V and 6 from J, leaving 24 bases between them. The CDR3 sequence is CASNKGGGLAANGYTF. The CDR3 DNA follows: TGTGCCAGCAACAAGGGAGGGGGGCTAGCGGCGAATGGCTACACCTTC.

CDR3 nucleotide sequence: TGTGCCAGCAGCCTGACAGACGGGTATCAGCCCCAGCATTTT. This codes for CASSLTDGYQPQHF. This chain joins TRBV27 and TRBJ1-5, with a weak D call TRBD1 (5 bases). Germline CDR1 and CDR2: MNHEY and SMNVEV (reference sequence). Trimming pared 6 bases from V and 5 bases from J, leaving 14 bases between. The CDR3 spans 14 residues.